The next 21 T cell receptor beta chains were all read from a single sample in a study of T cells in Graves' hyperthyroidism and ophthalmopathy. Amplification yielded TCR beta CDR3 regions, with RNA transcripts as the source. The study used the HTBI primer set for a first-round RT-PCR of the TCR CDR3. From the multiplex PCR reads, TCRdb called clonotypes with MiXCR, one entry per CDR3 protein. Of 800,000 or so distinct CDR3 sequences listed, roughly 40% are singletons. Sequencing was done on a sample of blood. These receptors originate from a man aged 18 to 30 with Graves' hyperthyroidism.

The table lists this clonotype with many counts. The chain uses TRBV29-1 and TRBJ2-7; 8 positions match TRBD2. V was clipped by 6 bases and J by 3 bases; unmatched bases: 13. CDR1 and CDR2 (germline): SQVTM, ANQGSEA. The CDR3 covers 15 residues. The CDR3 reads CSVESGGDLVYEQYF. CDR3 nucleotide sequence: TGCAGCGTGGAATCGGGGGGGGATCTGGTCTACGAGCAGTACTTC.

This chain joins TRBV5-1 and TRBJ1-5; D is unresolved. This CDR3 comprises 11 residues. V dropped 4 bases and J dropped 11 bases, with 10 bases sitting between them. Germline CDR1 SGHRS, CDR2 YFSETQ. The CDR3 sequence is CASSGQRAQHF. Written as DNA, the CDR3 is TGCGCCAGCAGCGGTCAGAGGGCCCAGCATTTT. Variable domain in full (rest from reference TRBV5-1 and TRBJ1-5): KAGVTQTPRYLIKTRGQQVTLSCSPISGHRSVSWYQQTPGQGLQFLFEYFSETQRNKGNFPGRFSGRQFSNSRSEMNVSTLELGDSALYLCASSGQRAQHFGDGTRLSIL.

This clonotype was seen at least ten times. The chain recombines TRBV10-3 with TRBJ1-5; D ambiguous. Germline-derived CDR1 and CDR2 are ENHRY and SYGVKD. This CDR3 spans 15 amino acids. Trimming removed 3 bases from V and 3 bases from J, with 12 bases in between. CDR3 residues: CAISDGVLTNQPQHF. In DNA form, the CDR3 reads TGTGCCATCAGTGATGGGGTCTTGACCAATCAGCCCCAGCATTTT.

In this sample, this clonotype turned up a few times. This chain uses TRBV6-1 with TRBJ2-7; 9 bases are a match to TRBD2. There are 14 residues in the CDR3. The germline V gene has CDR1 MNHNS and CDR2 SASEGT. Trimming cost V 5 bases and J 5 bases; bases outside gene matches: 7. CDR3 region: CASSPTSGYDEQYF. DNA for the CDR3: TGTGCCAGCAGTCCAACTAGCGGGTACGACGAGCAGTACTTC.

A few counts support this clonotype. V gene TRBV7-2 combines with J gene TRBJ2-7; 11 bases match TRBD2. The V gene end was trimmed by 6 bases and the J gene end by 2 bases; junction bases not matched to a gene: 6. The CDR3 is made up of 15 amino acids. The germline V gene has CDR1 SGHTA and CDR2 FQGNSA. This chain's CDR3 is CASSMLAGGTYEQYF. CDR3 coding DNA: TGTGCCAGCAGTATGCTAGCGGGGGGTACCTACGAGCAGTACTTC.

This clonotype was recorded a few times. The chain carries TRBV19 and TRBJ1-1, with 10 bases that match TRBD1. The CDR3 is made up of 15 amino acids. With V trimmed by 5 bases and J by 6 bases, 9 bases remained unmatched. CDR1 LNHDA and CDR2 SQIVND come from the germline V gene (reference sequence). The CDR3 sequence is CASSPQTGGGAEAFF. CDR3 nucleotides: TGTGCCAGTAGTCCGCAGACAGGGGGCGGCGCTGAAGCTTTCTTT.

The DNA for the CDR3 is TGTGCCACCAGTGACTCCGGGACAGGGAGAACCGGGGAGCTGTTTTTT. It specifies CATSDSGTGRTGELFF. The chain uses TRBV24-1 and TRBJ2-2; 9 bases are a match to TRBD1. Germline V gene data show CDR1 as KGHDR and CDR2 as SFDVKD. V was clipped by 4 bases and J by 5 bases; unmatched bases: 7. This CDR3 has 16 residues.

This clonotype was observed a handful of times. The chain carries TRBV7-9 and TRBJ1-3, with 7 bases that match TRBD1. The CDR3 covers 15 residues. V shed 5 bases, J shed 3 bases, and the junction held 7 bases outside the gene matches. From germline, CDR1 is SEHNR and CDR2 FQNEAQ (reference sequence). The CDR3 here is CASSPDTGVGNTIYF. Written as DNA, the CDR3 is TGTGCCAGCAGCCCCGACACAGGGGTTGGAAACACCATATATTTT.

V gene TRBV7-2 combines with J gene TRBJ2-7, with 7 positions matching TRBD1. V lost 6 bases to trimming and J lost 7 bases; unmatched junction nucleotides: 18. Per the germline V gene, CDR1 is SGHTA and CDR2 is FQGNSA. This CDR3 is 16 amino acids long. The CDR3 here is CASSLSPRDSHGEQYF. CDR3 nucleotide sequence: TGTGCCAGCAGTTTATCGCCCAGGGACAGCCACGGTGAGCAGTACTTC. Filled out from reference TRBV7-2 and TRBJ2-7, the complete variable domain reads GAGVSQSPSNKVTEKGKDVELRCDPISGHTALYWYRQSLGQGLEFLIYFQGNSAPDKSGLPSDRFSAERTGGSVSTLTIQRTQQEDSAVYLCASSLSPRDSHGEQYFGPGTRLTVT.

This clonotype appeared many times. V gene TRBV7-9 combines with J gene TRBJ1-2; D is unresolved. Looked up from germline, CDR1 is SEHNR and CDR2 is FQNEAQ (reference sequence). Trimming took off 4 bases at V and 0 bases at J, with 3 bases between the two ends. There are 12 residues in the CDR3. The CDR3 reads CASSWTNYGYTF. The CDR3 DNA is TGTGCCAGCAGCTGGACTAACTATGGCTACACCTTC.

The V gene is TRBV19, the J gene TRBJ1-2, with 9 positions matching TRBD1. This CDR3 spans 14 amino acids. The V segment lost 4 bases and the J segment 12 bases; nucleotides outside the gene matches: 12. Germline V gene lookup returns CDR1 LNHDA and CDR2 SQIVND (reference sequence). CDR3 nucleotides: TGTGCCAGTAGTACTCGGGACAGGGTGGAAGGAAACACCTTC. Translating it yields CASSTRDRVEGNTF.

V gene TRBV9 combines with J gene TRBJ2-7, with D uncertain. Per the germline V gene, CDR1 is SGDLS and CDR2 is YYNGEE. This CDR3 comprises 12 residues. The V gene lost 4 bases and the J gene lost 6 bases, with 11 bases spanning the gap. CDR3 residues: CASSPLKGEQYF. The CDR3 DNA is TGTGCCAGCAGCCCCCTGAAGGGCGAGCAGTACTTC. The full variable domain, in which reference TRBV9 and TRBJ2-7 provide the parts outside the CDR3, is DSGVTQTPKHLITATGQRVTLRCSPRSGDLSVYWYQQSLDQGLQFLIQYYNGEERAKGNILERFSAQQFPDLHSELNLSSLELGDSALYFCASSPLKGEQYFGPGTRLTVT.

This clonotype appeared many times. The V gene is TRBV5-5, the J gene TRBJ1-1; tentatively, D is TRBD1 (5 bases). Germline V lookup: CDR1 SGHKS, CDR2 YYEKEE (reference sequence). The V end lost 4 bases, the J end lost 4 bases, and 11 bases lay between the germline ends. There are 13 residues in the CDR3. The CDR3 here is CASSETARTEAFF. CDR3 coding DNA: TGTGCCAGCAGCGAGACAGCTCGCACTGAAGCTTTCTTT.

This clonotype occurred a few times. The chain combines TRBV29-1 with TRBJ2-7, with D unresolved. Trimming left V 4 bases short and J 3 bases short, with 13 bases between. The CDR3 spans 13 residues. Germline V gene data show CDR1 as SQVTM and CDR2 as ANQGSEA. Here the CDR3 reads CSVAGTGDYEQYF. DNA for the CDR3: TGCAGCGTTGCGGGCACCGGTGACTACGAGCAGTACTTC.

V gene TRBV15 combines with J gene TRBJ1-6; D is uncertain. This CDR3 has 15 residues. Germline CDR1 LNHNV, CDR2 YYDKDF (reference sequence). V was trimmed by 3 bases and J by 8 bases, leaving 14 bases between them. Here the CDR3 reads CATSSFLIGDSPLHF. The CDR3 DNA reads as TGTGCCACCAGCAGTTTCCTAATTGGGGATTCACCCCTCCACTTT.

The CDR3 DNA follows: TGTGCCAGCAGTCCAGGGGTCGGAGAGAACACTGAAGCTTTCTTT. Protein: CASSPGVGENTEAFF. The chain has TRBV7-9 and TRBJ1-1, with a possible D match to TRBD1 (6 bases). Germline CDR1 reads SEHNR; CDR2 reads FQNEAQ (reference sequence). The CDR3 sequence is 15 residues long. The V gene lost 6 bases and the J gene lost 1 base, with 15 bases spanning the gap.

The chain is built from TRBV20-1 and TRBJ1-2, with D maybe TRBD1 (5 bases). Germline V gene lookup returns CDR1 DFQATT and CDR2 SNEGSKA (reference sequence). V lost 5 bases and J lost 8, with 15 bases in between. CDR3 length equals 12 residues. CDR3 sequence (DNA): TGCAGTGCTCCGCCTCAGGGAGAAGGCTACACCTTC. Protein sequence: CSAPPQGEGYTF.

Only a few counts were recorded for this clonotype. The chain links TRBV25-1 to TRBJ2-7; tentative D call: TRBD1 (6 bases). Trimming shortened V by 6 bases and J by 2 bases, and 17 bases separated the two germline ends. CDR3 length equals 15 residues. CDR1 is MGHDK and CDR2 is SYGVNS in the germline V gene. CDR3 region: CASSFGTLGTYEQYF. The CDR3 DNA sequence: TGTGCCAGCAGCTTCGGGACACTTGGCACCTACGAGCAGTACTTC.

This chain joins TRBV27 and TRBJ2-7; D unresolved. CDR1 is MNHEY and CDR2 is SMNVEV in the germline V gene (reference sequence). The CDR3 contains 13 residues. Trimming took off 1 base at V and 5 bases at J, with 9 bases between the two ends. DNA for the CDR3: TGTGCCAGCAGTTTATTGGGTATCCACGAGCAGTACTTC. Translation: CASSLLGIHEQYF.

This chain connects TRBV15 to TRBJ1-4; D unresolved. Trimming took 4 bases from V and 7 from J, leaving 13 bases between them. Germline CDR1 LNHNV, CDR2 YYDKDF (reference sequence). The CDR3 has 14 amino acids. The CDR3 DNA sequence: TGTGCCACCAGCAAGGACGGGGAGGGTGAAAAACTGTTTTTT. Translating it yields CATSKDGEGEKLFF.

This chain links TRBV7-2 with TRBJ2-5; unclear D gene. From germline, CDR1 is SGHTA and CDR2 FQGNSA. V was trimmed by 2 bases and J by 8 bases, leaving 21 bases between them. There are 16 residues in the CDR3. This chain's CDR3 is CASSLYGLPEKRTQYF. CDR3 nucleotide sequence: TGTGCCAGCAGCTTATACGGGCTACCCGAAAAGAGAACCCAGTACTTC.